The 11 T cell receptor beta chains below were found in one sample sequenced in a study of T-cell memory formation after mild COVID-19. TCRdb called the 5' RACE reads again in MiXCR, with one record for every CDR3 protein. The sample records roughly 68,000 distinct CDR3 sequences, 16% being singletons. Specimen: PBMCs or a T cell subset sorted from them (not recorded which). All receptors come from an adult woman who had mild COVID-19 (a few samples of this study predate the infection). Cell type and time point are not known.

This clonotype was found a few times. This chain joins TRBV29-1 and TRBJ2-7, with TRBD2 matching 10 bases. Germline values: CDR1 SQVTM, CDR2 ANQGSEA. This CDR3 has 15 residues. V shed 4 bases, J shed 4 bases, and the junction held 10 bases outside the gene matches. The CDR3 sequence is CSVGFPSGSLYEQYF. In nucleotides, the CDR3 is TGCAGCGTTGGTTTTCCTAGCGGGAGTTTGTACGAGCAGTACTTC.

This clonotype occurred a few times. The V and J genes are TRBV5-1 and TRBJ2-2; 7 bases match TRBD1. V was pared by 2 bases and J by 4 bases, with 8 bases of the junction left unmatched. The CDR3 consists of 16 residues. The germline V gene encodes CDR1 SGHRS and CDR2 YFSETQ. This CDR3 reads CASSFQRQGSTGELFF. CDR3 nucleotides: TGCGCCAGCAGCTTTCAAAGACAGGGCTCCACCGGGGAGCTGTTTTTT.

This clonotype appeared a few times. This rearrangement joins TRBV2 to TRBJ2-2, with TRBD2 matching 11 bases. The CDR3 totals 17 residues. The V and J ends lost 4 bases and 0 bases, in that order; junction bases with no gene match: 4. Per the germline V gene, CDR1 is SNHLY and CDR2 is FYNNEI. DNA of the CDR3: TGTGCCAGCAGTGGTTCTAGCGGGAGGCCGAACACCGGGGAGCTGTTTTTT. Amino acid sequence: CASSGSSGRPNTGELFF.

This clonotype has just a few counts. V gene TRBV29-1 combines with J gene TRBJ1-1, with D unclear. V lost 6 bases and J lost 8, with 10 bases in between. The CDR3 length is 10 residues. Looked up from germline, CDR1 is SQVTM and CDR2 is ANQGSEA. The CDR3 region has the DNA TGCAGCGTCGGTGGGCCCGAAGCTTTCTTT. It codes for CSVGGPEAFF.

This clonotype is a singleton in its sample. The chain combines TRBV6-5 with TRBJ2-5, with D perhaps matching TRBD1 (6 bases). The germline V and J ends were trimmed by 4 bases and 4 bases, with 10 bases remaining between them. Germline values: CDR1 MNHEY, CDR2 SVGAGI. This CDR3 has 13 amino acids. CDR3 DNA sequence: TGTGCCAGCAGTTTGATAGGGGGAGAGACCCAGTACTTC. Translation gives CASSLIGGETQYF.

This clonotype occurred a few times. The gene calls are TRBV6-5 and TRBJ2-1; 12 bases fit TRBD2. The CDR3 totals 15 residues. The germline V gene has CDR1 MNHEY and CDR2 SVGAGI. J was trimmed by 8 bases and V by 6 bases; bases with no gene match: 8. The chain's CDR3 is CASSLAGGPVHEQFF. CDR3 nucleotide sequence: TGTGCCAGCAGCCTAGCGGGAGGGCCCGTTCATGAGCAGTTCTTC.

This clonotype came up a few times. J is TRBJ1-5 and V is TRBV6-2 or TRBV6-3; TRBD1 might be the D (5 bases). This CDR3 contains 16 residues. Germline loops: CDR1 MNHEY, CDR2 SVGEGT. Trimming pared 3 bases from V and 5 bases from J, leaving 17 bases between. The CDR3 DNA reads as TGTGCCAGCAGTTATGCCCGAGGGGAATTCCATCAGCCCCAGCATTTT. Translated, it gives CASSYARGEFHQPQHF.

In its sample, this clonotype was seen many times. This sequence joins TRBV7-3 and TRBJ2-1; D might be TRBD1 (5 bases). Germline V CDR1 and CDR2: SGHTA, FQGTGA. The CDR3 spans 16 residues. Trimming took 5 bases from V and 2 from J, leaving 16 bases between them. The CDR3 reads CASSLLGPIPYNEQFF. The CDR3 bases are TGTGCCAGCAGCCTCTTGGGGCCCATCCCCTACAATGAGCAGTTCTTC.

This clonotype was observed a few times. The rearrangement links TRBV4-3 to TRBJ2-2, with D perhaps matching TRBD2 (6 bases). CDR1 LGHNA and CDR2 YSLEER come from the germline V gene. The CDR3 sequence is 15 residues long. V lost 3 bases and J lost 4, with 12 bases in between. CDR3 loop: CASSQGGTPTGELFF. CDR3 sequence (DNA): TGCGCCAGCAGCCAGGGCGGGACCCCCACCGGGGAGCTGTTTTTT.

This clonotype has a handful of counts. The CDR3 coding sequence is TGCGCCAGCAGCTTCGAAGGGGGCCCCTACGAGCAGTACTTC. It is translated as CASSFEGGPYEQYF. This rearrangement joins TRBV5-1 to TRBJ2-7, with 7 bases that match TRBD1. The junction had 4 bases not matched to a gene; V was cut back by 2 bases and J by 2 bases. The CDR3 length is 14 residues. Per the germline V gene, CDR1 is SGHRS and CDR2 is YFSETQ.

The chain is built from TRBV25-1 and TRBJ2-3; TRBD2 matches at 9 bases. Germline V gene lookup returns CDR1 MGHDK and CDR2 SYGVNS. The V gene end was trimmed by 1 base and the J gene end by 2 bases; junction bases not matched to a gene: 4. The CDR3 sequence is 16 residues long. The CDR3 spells CASSESIAGATDTQYF. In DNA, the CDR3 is TGTGCCAGCAGTGAATCGATAGCGGGAGCCACAGATACGCAGTATTTT.